Below, 5 T cell receptor beta chains from the same sample are listed, as sequenced in a study of Graves' ophthalmopathy and Graves' hyperthyroidism. The authors amplified TCR beta CDR3 regions from RNA transcripts. In the first round, RT-PCR was carried out with HTBI primers, and a multiplex PCR formed the second round. TCRdb itself ran the multiplex PCR reads through MiXCR, one entry per CDR3 protein. The sample holds roughly 1.1 million distinct CDR3 sequences, about two fifths seen once. Sequencing was carried out using peripheral blood or thyroid tissue (not recorded which). These receptors were obtained from an adult man with Graves' hyperthyroidism.

At least ten counts were recorded for this clonotype. V and J are TRBV30 and TRBJ1-2, with 7 bases fitting TRBD1. Germline V gene data show CDR1 as GTSNPN and CDR2 as SVGIG (reference sequence). This CDR3 region has 11 residues. V dropped 2 bases and J dropped 8; count of bases not matched to a gene: 2. The CDR3 nucleotides are TGTGCCTGGAGTTCAGGGGGAGGCTACACCTTC. This codes for CAWSSGGGYTF. The full variable domain, with the rest looked up from reference TRBV30 and TRBJ1-2, is SQTIHQWPATLVQPVGSPLSLECTVEGTSNPNLYWYRQAAGRGLQLLFYSVGIGQISSEVPQNLSASRPQDRQFILSSKKLLLSDSGFYLCAWSSGGGYTFGSGTRLTVV.

This clonotype was seen a few times. V is TRBV24-1 and J is TRBJ2-5, with TRBD1 matching 7 bases. V dropped 4 bases and J dropped 5; count of bases not matched to a gene: 12. The CDR3 is 16 residues long. Germline assignment: CDR1 KGHDR and CDR2 SFDVKD. CDR3 in DNA: TGTGCCACCAGTGACTACACTTGGTACAGGGGTGAGACCCAGTACTTC. It encodes CATSDYTWYRGETQYF.

The CDR3 DNA is TGTGCCATCAGTGAGTCGGGGGGAACCATTTATGGCTACACCTTC. Protein sequence: CAISESGGTIYGYTF. This chain uses TRBV10-3 with TRBJ1-2, with D possibly TRBD1 on 5 matching bases. Germline CDR1 is ENHRY and CDR2 is SYGVKD. The CDR3 covers 15 residues. V was pared by 0 bases and J by 5 bases, with 13 bases between.

This clonotype was observed many times. The chain combines TRBV2 with TRBJ1-2; 8 positions match TRBD1. Germline V CDR1 and CDR2: SNHLY, FYNNEI. V lost 6 bases to trimming and J lost 4 bases; unmatched junction nucleotides: 4. The CDR3 totals 13 residues. CDR3 nucleotides: TGTGCCAGCAGGGGGGACAGGCTCTATGGCTACACCTTC. As protein: CASRGDRLYGYTF.

This clonotype was observed many times. The chain combines TRBV29-1 with TRBJ2-7; TRBD2 agrees at 8 bases. Looked up from germline, CDR1 is SQVTM and CDR2 is ANQGSEA. CDR3 length equals 14 residues. V was clipped by 5 bases and J by 4 bases; unmatched bases: 10. The CDR3 DNA is TGCAGCGTTAGGTTAGCGGGAAACCCGTACGAGCAGTACTTC. Protein sequence: CSVRLAGNPYEQYF.